A selection of T cell receptor beta chains follows, all from one sample in a study of shared clonotypes between healthy human individuals. Produced via immunoSEQ multiplex PCR; TCRdb's table is partial and in-frame only. The sample holds millions of clones; about 95% are singletons and the top ten take approximately 1.2%. Sequenced: naive CD8+ T cells sorted from blood. The receptors were sampled from a young man in good health. CDR3s include the opening cysteine and the closing phenylalanine or tryptophan. The D gene is left open where the match is weak. The size of a clone is reported for some rows only, either as once, few or many, or as a class for expanded clones.

V	size	J	length	D	DNA	CDR3
TRBV30	NA	TRBJ2-3	12	NA	TGTGCCTGGAGCGTACAGGGAGATACGCAGTATTTT	CAWSVQGDTQYF
TRBV7-9	NA	TRBJ2-7	12	NA	TGTGCCAGCAGCCCGACAGCCTTTGAGCAGTACTTC	CASSPTAFEQYF
TRBV4-2	once	TRBJ2-4	20	TRBD1	TGTGCCAGCAGCCAAGATCGTACAGGGGGAGGCTCAGGAGCCAAAAACATTCAGTACTTC	CASSQDRTGGGSGAKNIQYF
TRBV2	NA	TRBJ2-3	16	TRBD2	TGTGCCAGCAGTGAATGGCGGGAGCCACCCACAGATACGCAGTATTTT	CASSEWREPPTDTQYF
TRBV6-6	NA	TRBJ1-1	13	NA	TGTGCCAGCAGAGTAACACTGAACACTGAAGCTTTCTTT	CASRVTLNTEAFF
TRBV4-1	NA	TRBJ2-7	13	NA	TGCGCCAGCAGCCAAACCGAGTCCTACGAGCAGTACTTC	CASSQTESYEQYF
TRBV6-5	NA	TRBJ2-5	15	TRBD1	TGTGCCAGCAGTAATTCCGGGACAGGGGGTGAGACCCAGTACTTC	CASSNSGTGGETQYF
TRBV5-8	NA	TRBJ2-7	16	TRBD2	TGTGCCAGCAGCCCGGGACTAGCGGGAGACTCCTACGAGCAGTACTTC	CASSPGLAGDSYEQYF
TRBV7-9	NA	TRBJ2-7	14	NA	TGTGCCAGCAGCTCCGGGACTGAATCCTACGAGCAGTACTTC	CASSSGTESYEQYF
TRBV19	NA	TRBJ1-2	14	NA	TGTGCCAGTAGTTCAAACGCAGCTAACTATGGCTACACCTTC	CASSSNAANYGYTF
TRBV7-9	NA	TRBJ1-5	15	NA	TGTGCCAGCAGCTTAGCGGGTGACGGCAATCAGCCCCAGCATTTT	CASSLAGDGNQPQHF
TRBV25-1	once	TRBJ1-1	14	NA	TGTGCCAGCAGCCCGGGGGACGGAAACACTGAAGCTTTCTTT	CASSPGDGNTEAFF
TRBV30	NA	TRBJ2-5	14	TRBD2	TGTGCCTCGGGACTAGCGGGAGGAGGAGAGACCCAGTACTTC	CASGLAGGGETQYF
TRBV2	NA	TRBJ1-1	13	NA	TGTGCCAGCAGTGCAGACAGCAACACTGAGGCTTTCTTT	CASSADSNTEAFF
TRBV5-6	NA	TRBJ2-7	14	NA	TGTGCCAGCAGCTTTGGGGGGCCCAGCTACGAGCAGTACTTC	CASSFGGPSYEQYF
TRBV2	NA	TRBJ1-5	14	TRBD1	TGTGCCAGCCGGGACAGGGGCAGCAATCAGCCCCAGCATTTT	CASRDRGSNQPQHF
TRBV2	few	TRBJ1-5	15	TRBD1	TGTGCCAGCAGCGATAGGGGACAGAGGAGGCAGCCCCAGCATTTT	CASSDRGQRRQPQHF
TRBV9	once	TRBJ2-1	18	NA	TGTGCCAGCAGCGTAGCGGAGGTATATAGGGCCGAATACAATGAGCAGTTCTTC	CASSVAEVYRAEYNEQFF
TRBV27	NA	TRBJ2-5	15	NA	TGTGCCAGCAGTCCCATACTAGGAGAGCCGGAGACCCAGTACTTC	CASSPILGEPETQYF
TRBV13	NA	TRBJ2-1	16	NA	TGTGCCAGCAGCTTAGTTTCGGAGAGCTCCTACAATGAGCAGTTCTTC	CASSLVSESSYNEQFF
TRBV4-3	NA	TRBJ1-1	13	NA	TGCGCCAGCAGCCAATCCCGATACACTGAAGCTTTCTTT	CASSQSRYTEAFF
TRBV19	NA	TRBJ1-1	14	NA	TGTGCCAGTAGTCGCTTAACCTATTATGGGGAAGCTTTCTTT	CASSRLTYYGEAFF
TRBV7-6	NA	TRBJ1-1	16	NA	TGTGCCAGCAGCTGGGGTTTAATCAGCGAGGACACTGAAGCTTTCTTT	CASSWGLISEDTEAFF
TRBV19	NA	TRBJ2-1	12	NA	TGTGCCAGTAGTATAGGGGAGACTGAGCAGTTCTTC	CASSIGETEQFF
TRBV4-1	many	TRBJ1-1	13	TRBD1	TGCGCCAGCAGCCAAGTGGGGACAGGGTATGCTTTCTTT	CASSQVGTGYAFF
TRBV2	NA	TRBJ1-3	16	TRBD1	TGTGCCAGCAGTGGGGACAGGGGGCGTTCTGGAAACACCATATATTTT	CASSGDRGRSGNTIYF
TRBV7-9	NA	TRBJ2-2	16	NA	TGTGCCAGCAGCTTAGCAGGAGGCCGGGTACCTGAGGAGCTGTTTTTT	CASSLAGGRVPEELFF
TRBV28	NA	TRBJ1-4	19	NA	TGTGCCAGCAGTTTATCCGGGGTCGGGGCTTGGGACCATTATGAAAAACTGTTTTTT	CASSLSGVGAWDHYEKLFF
TRBV7-9	NA	TRBJ2-1	17	NA	TGTGCCAGCAGCTTAGGGCGCTCCGACCTAACCTACAATGAGCAGTTCTTC	CASSLGRSDLTYNEQFF
TRBV10-3	NA	TRBJ2-1	14	TRBD2	TGTGCCATCAGTGACGCGGGAGGACGGAATGAGCAGTTCTTC	CAISDAGGRNEQFF